The sample holds a few counts of the clone carrying this T cell receptor beta chain. Its antigen is unknown. The trim removed 4 bases at V and 0 bases at J, leaving 10 bases unmatched. Germline V lookup: CDR1 SQVTM, CDR2 ANQGSEA. The CDR3 loop spans 17 amino acids. Using its own MiXCR run on the 5' RACE reads, TCRdb lists one record per CDR3 protein. The data contain 450,000 or so distinct CDR3 sequences, 26% of them singletons. The sample comes from a study of CD8 T cells in ankylosing spondylitis. Regarding the study as a whole: What appeared characteristic of ankylosing spondylitis blood was a TCR beta motif of seven to nine highly homologous variants. Some motif variants were previously reported in reactive arthritis synovial fluid and blood.

Material: blood, either unsorted or a sorted T cell fraction (not recorded which). This clonotype originated in a male donor with ankylosing spondylitis. The chain has TRBV29-1 and TRBJ2-1, with 9 bases aligning to TRBD2. In DNA, the CDR3 is TGCAGCGTTGCCTTAGCGGGGGACATTCGCTCCTACAATGAGCAGTTCTTC. Its translation is CSVALAGDIRSYNEQFF.